These T cell receptor beta chains were read from a single sample in a study of PD-1 blockade in classical Hodgkin lymphoma. The table came from immunoSEQ multiplex PCR; TCRdb's copy has only in-frame clones and leaves some out. This table has 4,000 to 4,500 clones, around 87% appearing once. The input for sequencing was CD4+ T cells from blood, taken at baseline. These receptors all come from a human donor with classical Hodgkin lymphoma. Both conserved end residues are part of each CDR3. Each record gives: J gene, clone size, D gene, V gene, CDR3 DNA, CDR3 protein. A D gene is named only where the DNA matches it firmly. Expanded clones are given a class, and other clones once, few, many or no size at all.

j_call: TRBJ2-7; clone_size: -; d_call: TRBD1; v_call: TRBV6-5; cdr3_nt: TGTGCCAGCAGTTACAACCAAAGACAGGGTACCTACGAGCAGTACTTC; cdr3_aa: CASSYNQRQGTYEQYF
j_call: TRBJ2-1; clone_size: -; d_call: -; v_call: TRBV6-1; cdr3_nt: TGTGCCAGCAGTGGACCTGGAGTACCATACAATGAGCAGTTCTTC; cdr3_aa: CASSGPGVPYNEQFF
j_call: TRBJ2-7; clone_size: -; d_call: -; v_call: TRBV5-1; cdr3_nt: TGCGCCAGCAGCTTGTCGGGGGACAACTACGAGCAGTACTTC; cdr3_aa: CASSLSGDNYEQYF
j_call: TRBJ2-2; clone_size: -; d_call: -; v_call: TRBV27; cdr3_nt: TGTGCCAGCAGTTTCCGGGGGTCCGGGGAGCTGTTTTTT; cdr3_aa: CASSFRGSGELFF
j_call: TRBJ2-3; clone_size: once; d_call: TRBD2; v_call: TRBV28; cdr3_nt: TGTGCCAGCAGGACATTGGGACTACTCGCGGGGCCAGATACGCAGTATTTT; cdr3_aa: CASRTLGLLAGPDTQYF
j_call: TRBJ2-3; clone_size: once; d_call: TRBD2; v_call: TRBV29-1; cdr3_nt: TGCAGCGTCGGGACTAGCGGACCAGATACGCAGTATTTT; cdr3_aa: CSVGTSGPDTQYF
j_call: TRBJ1-6; clone_size: -; d_call: TRBD1; v_call: TRBV29-1; cdr3_nt: TGCAGCGTGGCGGGACAGGGGCAAAATTCACCCCTCCACTTT; cdr3_aa: CSVAGQGQNSPLHF
j_call: TRBJ2-7; clone_size: -; d_call: -; v_call: TRBV10-3; cdr3_nt: TGTGCCACCAATTTAGCGGTTATCTCCTACGAGCAGTACTTC; cdr3_aa: CATNLAVISYEQYF
j_call: TRBJ2-1; clone_size: -; d_call: -; v_call: TRBV7-2; cdr3_nt: TGTGCCCGCCGGGACGGACTTTCCTCTTACAATGAGCAGTTCTTC; cdr3_aa: CARRDGLSSYNEQFF
j_call: TRBJ2-7; clone_size: -; d_call: -; v_call: TRBV12-5; cdr3_nt: TGTGCTAGTGGTTTGGTAACGGCGGGGGCCCACTACGAGCAGTACTTC; cdr3_aa: CASGLVTAGAHYEQYF
j_call: TRBJ1-1; clone_size: -; d_call: TRBD1; v_call: TRBV4-1; cdr3_nt: TGCGCCAGCAGCCAAGGACAGGGACGAACTGAAGCTTTCTTT; cdr3_aa: CASSQGQGRTEAFF
j_call: TRBJ2-7; clone_size: -; d_call: TRBD2; v_call: TRBV30; cdr3_nt: TGTGCCTCCACTAGCGGACCCTACGAGCAGTACTTC; cdr3_aa: CASTSGPYEQYF
j_call: TRBJ1-4; clone_size: -; d_call: -; v_call: TRBV19; cdr3_nt: TGTGCCAGTAGTCTGGTAGGCTCGGGTAATGAAAAACTGTTTTTT; cdr3_aa: CASSLVGSGNEKLFF
j_call: TRBJ2-7; clone_size: -; d_call: TRBD1; v_call: TRBV28; cdr3_nt: TGTGCCAGCAGTCGGGACAGTCCCTACGAGCAGTACTTC; cdr3_aa: CASSRDSPYEQYF
j_call: TRBJ1-1; clone_size: -; d_call: -; v_call: TRBV2; cdr3_nt: TGTGCCAGCAGTGAAGAAGGGGTGAGGACTGAAGCTTTCTTT; cdr3_aa: CASSEEGVRTEAFF
j_call: TRBJ2-7; clone_size: once; d_call: TRBD2; v_call: TRBV5-4; cdr3_nt: TGTGCCAGCAGCTTGGCCGCTCTAGCGGGGGGCCGCTTGAACTTC; cdr3_aa: CASSLAALAGGRLNF
j_call: TRBJ1-3; clone_size: -; d_call: -; v_call: TRBV4-2; cdr3_nt: TGTGCCAGCAGCCTCCAGGGAAGGAACACCATATATTTT; cdr3_aa: CASSLQGRNTIYF
j_call: TRBJ2-2; clone_size: -; d_call: TRBD1; v_call: TRBV18; cdr3_nt: TGTGCCAGCTCATTTTGGACAGGCTCGAACACCGGGGAGCTGTTTTTT; cdr3_aa: CASSFWTGSNTGELFF
j_call: TRBJ1-4; clone_size: -; d_call: TRBD1; v_call: TRBV5-6; cdr3_nt: TGTGCCAGCAGCCCGGACAGGGTTAATGAAAAACTGTTTTTT; cdr3_aa: CASSPDRVNEKLFF
j_call: TRBJ1-5; clone_size: -; d_call: -; v_call: TRBV12-5; cdr3_nt: TGTGCTAGTGGTTCGGGGGATACCAATCAGCCCCAGCATTTT; cdr3_aa: CASGSGDTNQPQHF
j_call: TRBJ1-5; clone_size: few; d_call: TRBD1; v_call: TRBV28; cdr3_nt: TGTGCCAGCAGTTTAGGACAGGGTAACAATCAGCCCCAGCATTTT; cdr3_aa: CASSLGQGNNQPQHF
j_call: TRBJ2-2; clone_size: -; d_call: TRBD1; v_call: TRBV9; cdr3_nt: TGTGCCAGCAGCGCGCGGACAGGGGCCGGGGAGCTGTTTTTT; cdr3_aa: CASSARTGAGELFF
j_call: TRBJ2-1; clone_size: -; d_call: -; v_call: TRBV11-2; cdr3_nt: TGTGCCAGCAGCTTAGTAGGCGCTCGGCCCTACAATGAGCAGTTCTTC; cdr3_aa: CASSLVGARPYNEQFF
j_call: TRBJ2-1; clone_size: -; d_call: -; v_call: TRBV10-2; cdr3_nt: TGCGCCAGCAGTGAGTCGGGGTCACAGTGGACCTACAATGAGCAGTTCTTC; cdr3_aa: CASSESGSQWTYNEQFF
j_call: TRBJ1-5; clone_size: -; d_call: -; v_call: TRBV11-1; cdr3_nt: TGTGCCAGCAGCTTTGAAAGAAATCAGCCCCAGCATTTT; cdr3_aa: CASSFERNQPQHF
j_call: TRBJ1-3; clone_size: -; d_call: -; v_call: TRBV6-1; cdr3_nt: TGTGCCAGCAGTGACGGGACGGCTGGAAACACCATATATTTT; cdr3_aa: CASSDGTAGNTIYF
j_call: TRBJ2-6; clone_size: once; d_call: -; v_call: TRBV15; cdr3_nt: TGTGCCACCAGCAGAGGGGGATCTGGGGCCAACGTCCTGACTTTC; cdr3_aa: CATSRGGSGANVLTF
j_call: TRBJ2-3; clone_size: once; d_call: -; v_call: TRBV5-1; cdr3_nt: TGCGCCAGCAGCCCTCGGGGCGGCAGAGATACGCAGTATTTT; cdr3_aa: CASSPRGGRDTQYF
j_call: TRBJ2-7; clone_size: -; d_call: TRBD2; v_call: TRBV9; cdr3_nt: TGTGCCAGCAGCACCGATAGCGGGACGTTACCTACGATGGGCTACGAGCAGTACTTC; cdr3_aa: CASSTDSGTLPTMGYEQYF
j_call: TRBJ1-3; clone_size: -; d_call: TRBD1; v_call: TRBV4-1; cdr3_nt: TGCGCCAGCAGCCAAGAGGGGACAGTGGGAAACACCATATATTTT; cdr3_aa: CASSQEGTVGNTIYF
j_call: TRBJ2-1; clone_size: -; d_call: -; v_call: TRBV19; cdr3_nt: TGTGCCAGTAGGCCGGTAGCGAAGAATTATGAGCAGTTCTTC; cdr3_aa: CASRPVAKNYEQFF
j_call: TRBJ1-5; clone_size: few; d_call: -; v_call: TRBV7-8; cdr3_nt: TGTGCCAGCAGCCCCGGGGCAGGGGTCAATCAGCCCCAGCATTTT; cdr3_aa: CASSPGAGVNQPQHF
j_call: TRBJ2-1; clone_size: -; d_call: TRBD2; v_call: TRBV29-1; cdr3_nt: TGCAGCGTTGAAATGGGGGGAGGGGTCAATGAGCAGTTCTTC; cdr3_aa: CSVEMGGGVNEQFF
j_call: TRBJ1-1; clone_size: -; d_call: TRBD1; v_call: TRBV18; cdr3_nt: TGTGCCAGCTCAGCGACAGGGGCGAACACTGAAGCTTTCTTT; cdr3_aa: CASSATGANTEAFF
j_call: TRBJ2-7; clone_size: few; d_call: -; v_call: TRBV6-1; cdr3_nt: TGTGCCGCCGCCGTTGGGTTCCCCTCCTACGAGCAGTACTTC; cdr3_aa: CAAAVGFPSYEQYF
j_call: TRBJ1-6; clone_size: -; d_call: -; v_call: TRBV15; cdr3_nt: TGTGCCACCAGCGGACAACAGAACGGTTCACCCCTCCACTTT; cdr3_aa: CATSGQQNGSPLHF
j_call: TRBJ1-4; clone_size: -; d_call: -; v_call: TRBV25-1; cdr3_nt: TGTGCCAGCAGTGAGGATCATTGGGGTGAAAAACTGTTTTTT; cdr3_aa: CASSEDHWGEKLFF
j_call: TRBJ1-1; clone_size: -; d_call: TRBD1; v_call: TRBV5-1; cdr3_nt: TGCGCCAGCAGCTTAGCAGGGGGCGGTACTGAAGCTTTCTTT; cdr3_aa: CASSLAGGGTEAFF
j_call: TRBJ2-2; clone_size: -; d_call: -; v_call: TRBV28; cdr3_nt: TGTGCCAGCAGTTTTGTGCACGGCGGGTCCGGGGAGCTGTTTTTT; cdr3_aa: CASSFVHGGSGELFF
j_call: TRBJ1-2; clone_size: few; d_call: TRBD1; v_call: TRBV19; cdr3_nt: TGTGCCAGCGACCCGGACAGGGGAGGTGGCTACACCTTC; cdr3_aa: CASDPDRGGGYTF
j_call: TRBJ1-4; clone_size: -; d_call: TRBD1; v_call: TRBV5-1; cdr3_nt: TGCGCCAGCAGCTCAACAGGGGTTAGGGAAAAACTGTTTTTT; cdr3_aa: CASSSTGVREKLFF
j_call: TRBJ2-5; clone_size: -; d_call: -; v_call: TRBV5-1; cdr3_nt: TGCGCCAGCAGCAACCTAGAGACCCAGTACTTC; cdr3_aa: CASSNLETQYF